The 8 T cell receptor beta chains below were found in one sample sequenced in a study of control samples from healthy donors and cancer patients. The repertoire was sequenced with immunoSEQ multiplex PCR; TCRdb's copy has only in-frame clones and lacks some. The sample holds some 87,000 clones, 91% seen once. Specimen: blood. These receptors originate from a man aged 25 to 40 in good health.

The CDR3 region is CASSFGTAQRGTQYF. CDR3 coding DNA: TGCGCCAGCAGCTTCGGGACGGCCCAAAGAGGGACCCAGTACTTC. The chain employs TRBV5-1 and TRBJ2-5; D possibly matches TRBD1 or TRBD2 (5 bases each). The germline gives CDR1 SGHRS, CDR2 YFSETQ. V dropped 2 bases and J dropped 7 bases, with 18 bases sitting between them. The CDR3 totals 15 residues.

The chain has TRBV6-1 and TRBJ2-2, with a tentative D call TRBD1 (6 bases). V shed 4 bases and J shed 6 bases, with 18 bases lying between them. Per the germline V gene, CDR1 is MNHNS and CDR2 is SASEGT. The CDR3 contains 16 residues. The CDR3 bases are TGTGCCAGCAGTGGGACCCCGGGACATTTCCCCGGGGAGCTGTTTTTT. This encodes CASSGTPGHFPGELFF.

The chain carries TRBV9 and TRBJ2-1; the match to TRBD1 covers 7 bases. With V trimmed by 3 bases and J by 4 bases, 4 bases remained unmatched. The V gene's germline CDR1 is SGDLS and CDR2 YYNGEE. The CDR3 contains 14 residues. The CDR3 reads CASSAGTEYNEQFF. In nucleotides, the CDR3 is TGTGCCAGCAGCGCCGGGACAGAGTACAATGAGCAGTTCTTC. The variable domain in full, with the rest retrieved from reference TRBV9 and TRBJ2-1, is DSGVTQTPKHLITATGQRVTLRCSPRSGDLSVYWYQQSLDQGLQFLIQYYNGEERAKGNILERFSAQQFPDLHSELNLSSLELGDSALYFCASSAGTEYNEQFFGPGTRLTVL.

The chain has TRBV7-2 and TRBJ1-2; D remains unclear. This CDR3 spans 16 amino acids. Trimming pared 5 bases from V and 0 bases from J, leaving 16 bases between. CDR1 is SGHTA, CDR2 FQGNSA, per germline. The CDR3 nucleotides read TGTGCCAGCAGCCACCCACGGGCGATGGCTAACTATGGCTACACCTTC. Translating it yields CASSHPRAMANYGYTF.

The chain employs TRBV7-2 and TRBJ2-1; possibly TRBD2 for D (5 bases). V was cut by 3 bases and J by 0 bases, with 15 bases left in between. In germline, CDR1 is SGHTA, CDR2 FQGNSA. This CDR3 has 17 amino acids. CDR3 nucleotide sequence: TGTGCCAGCAGCTTCCGGGATAGATTGTACTCCTACAATGAGCAGTTCTTC. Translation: CASSFRDRLYSYNEQFF.

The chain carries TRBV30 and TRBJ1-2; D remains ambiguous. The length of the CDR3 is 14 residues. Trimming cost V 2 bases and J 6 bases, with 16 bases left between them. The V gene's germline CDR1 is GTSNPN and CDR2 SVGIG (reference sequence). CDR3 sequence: CAWSLTSGSHGYTF. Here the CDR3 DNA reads TGTGCCTGGAGTTTGACTTCGGGCTCCCATGGCTACACCTTC.

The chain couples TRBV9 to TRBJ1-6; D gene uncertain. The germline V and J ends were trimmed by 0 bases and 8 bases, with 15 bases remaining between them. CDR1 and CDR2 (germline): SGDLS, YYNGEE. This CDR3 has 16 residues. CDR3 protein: CASSVGARKTDSPLHF. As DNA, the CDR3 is TGTGCCAGCAGCGTAGGGGCAAGAAAAACGGATTCACCCCTCCACTTT. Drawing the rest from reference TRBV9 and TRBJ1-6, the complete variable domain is DSGVTQTPKHLITATGQRVTLRCSPRSGDLSVYWYQQSLDQGLQFLIQYYNGEERAKGNILERFSAQQFPDLHSELNLSSLELGDSALYFCASSVGARKTDSPLHFGNGTRLTVT.

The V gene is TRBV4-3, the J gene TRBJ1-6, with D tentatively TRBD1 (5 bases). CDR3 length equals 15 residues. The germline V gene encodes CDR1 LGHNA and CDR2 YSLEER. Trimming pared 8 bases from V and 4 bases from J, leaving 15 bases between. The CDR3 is CASAPKGLYNSPLHF. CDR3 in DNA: TGCGCCAGCGCCCCTAAGGGGCTATATAATTCACCCCTCCACTTT.